The clone carrying this TCR beta chain was seen at least ten times. Its specificity is unknown. Trimming cost V 8 bases and J 2 bases, with 8 bases left between them. Germline CDR1 is SNHLY and CDR2 is FYNNEI. The CDR3 runs to 12 residues. These data originate in a study of T cells in Graves' hyperthyroidism and ophthalmopathy. Study-level background: Before any treatment, at initial diagnosis, peripheral blood was collected. General study findings and limits: The authors' 13 V-J model separated ophthalmopathy from stable hyperthyroidism.

From more than 9.5 ml of fresh peripheral blood, PBMCs were isolated. TCR beta CDR3 region amplification was performed from RNA transcripts. RT-PCR in the first round (using the HTBI primer set) targeted the TCR CDR3. A single record per CDR3 protein comes from TCRdb applying MiXCR to the multiplex PCR reads. The sample consists of about 260,000 distinct CDR3 sequences, roughly 17% of them appearing once. Sequencing was done on a sample of blood. This sequence was found in a woman younger than 35 with Graves' ophthalmopathy. The chain carries TRBV2 and TRBJ2-3; TRBD1 might be the D (6 bases). The CDR3 sequence: CASDRPTDTQYF. CDR3 sequence (DNA): TGTGCCAGCGACAGGCCCACAGATACGCAGTATTTT.